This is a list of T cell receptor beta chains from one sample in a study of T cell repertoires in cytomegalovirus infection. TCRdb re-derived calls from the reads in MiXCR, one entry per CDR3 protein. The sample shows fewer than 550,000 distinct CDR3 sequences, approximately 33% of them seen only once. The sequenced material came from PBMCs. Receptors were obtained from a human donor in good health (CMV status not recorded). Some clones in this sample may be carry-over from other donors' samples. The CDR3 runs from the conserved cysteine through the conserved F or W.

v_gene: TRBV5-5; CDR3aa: CASSLEQGAYGYTF
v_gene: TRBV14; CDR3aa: CASSQDTPPYNEQFF
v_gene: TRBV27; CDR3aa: CASGGTSRGLGEKLFF
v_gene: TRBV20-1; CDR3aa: CSARPRTASMNTEAFF
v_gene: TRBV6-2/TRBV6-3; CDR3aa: CASRGPHENIQYF
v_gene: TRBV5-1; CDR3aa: CASSLDEGSGYTF
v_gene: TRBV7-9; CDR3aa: CASSSIKEEAFF
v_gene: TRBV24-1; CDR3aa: CATLRTGESLRVHLEAFF
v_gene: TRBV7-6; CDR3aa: CASSLHTAWKGTSGPGLGDTQYF
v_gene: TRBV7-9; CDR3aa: CASSPTGEDGYTF
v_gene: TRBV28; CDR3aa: CASSFTVYNEQFF
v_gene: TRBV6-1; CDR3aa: CASRDQRADRQNIQYF
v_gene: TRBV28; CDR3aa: CASSWGTVGEQYF
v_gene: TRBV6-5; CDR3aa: CASSYSQGTDTQYF
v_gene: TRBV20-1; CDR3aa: CSAARAGRSYNEQFF
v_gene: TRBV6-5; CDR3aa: CASSYRPGTTYEQYF
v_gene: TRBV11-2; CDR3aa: CASRRTSGGDSYNEQFF
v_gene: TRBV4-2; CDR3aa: CASSQEQQGPYEQYF
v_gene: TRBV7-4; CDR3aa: CASSLAQGAGTEASF
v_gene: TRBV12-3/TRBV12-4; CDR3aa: CASSLGQGYGDTF
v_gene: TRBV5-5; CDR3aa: CASSLDGDYGYTF
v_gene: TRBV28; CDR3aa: CASSQPRESQETQYF
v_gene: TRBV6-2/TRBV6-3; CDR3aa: CASSSGQQNSPLHF
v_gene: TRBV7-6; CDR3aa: CASSPGDSRSSYNEQFF
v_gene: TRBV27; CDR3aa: CASSPGNFYGYTF
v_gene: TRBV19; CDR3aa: CASSTQTGGFGQPQHF
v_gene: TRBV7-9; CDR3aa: CASSLVYDGNTIYF
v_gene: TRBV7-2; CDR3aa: CASSFLGMAKNIQYF
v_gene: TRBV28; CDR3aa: CASSLLRDRVDEQYF
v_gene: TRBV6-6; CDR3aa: CSSSLNTGELFF
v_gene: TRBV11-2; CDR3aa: CASSPPGANVLTF
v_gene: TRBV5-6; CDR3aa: CASTTGLLYSGANVLTF
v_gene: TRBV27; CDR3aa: CASSLGRAALEQYF
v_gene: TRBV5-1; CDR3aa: CASSRTGGGPTEAFF
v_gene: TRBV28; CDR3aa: CASLRSSGGPSEQFF
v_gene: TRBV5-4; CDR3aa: CASSPSGGLQETQYF
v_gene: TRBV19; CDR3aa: CASSAGAGQPQHF